A single sample gave rise to the 21 T cell receptor beta chains below, sequenced in a study of T cell changes during pregnancy in multiple sclerosis. Method: immunoSEQ multiplex PCR; TCRdb's copy keeps in-frame clones and lacks some. The table shows about 42,000 clones, with roughly 87% occurring only once. Here the sequenced sample was CD4+ T cells from peripheral blood mononuclear cells, taken after pregnancy. The receptor set was obtained from a female donor with multiple sclerosis, enrolled in a pregnancy study.

The rearrangement uses TRBV5-1 and TRBJ2-2; no clear D. Germline CDR1 reads SGHRS; CDR2 reads YFSETQ. Trimming took 2 bases from V and 0 from J, leaving 11 bases between them. The CDR3 is made up of 16 amino acids. The CDR3 DNA reads as TGCGCCAGCAGCTTTAATCAGGCCCCGAACACCGGGGAGCTGTTTTTT. Protein sequence: CASSFNQAPNTGELFF.

This rearrangement joins TRBV29-1 to TRBJ1-5; TRBD1 matches 8 bases. Germline CDR1 SQVTM, CDR2 ANQGSEA. With V trimmed by 6 bases and J by 1 base, 8 bases remained unmatched. This CDR3 region has 15 residues. CDR3 DNA: TGCAGCGTCCTACAGGGGGGAGGAAGCAATCAGCCCCAGCATTTT. Its protein is CSVLQGGGSNQPQHF.

The V and J genes are TRBV25-1 and TRBJ1-2; 8 bases agree with TRBD1. The CDR3 totals 12 residues. V shed 8 bases, J shed 5 bases, and the junction held 4 bases outside the gene matches. Germline V CDR1 and CDR2: MGHDK, SYGVNS. The CDR3 loop reads CASCRQGYGYTF. The CDR3 DNA reads TGTGCCAGCTGCCGACAGGGGTATGGCTACACCTTC.

The chain combines TRBV2 with TRBJ2-5, with D perhaps matching TRBD2 (5 bases). This CDR3 is built from 10 residues. The germline CDR1 and CDR2 sequences are SNHLY and FYNNEI. V dropped 10 bases and J dropped 5 bases, with 8 bases sitting between them. The CDR3: CANTGETQYF. The CDR3 DNA reads TGTGCCAACACGGGGGAGACCCAGTACTTC.

This rearrangement joins TRBV16 to TRBJ1-1; possible D gene TRBD1, 6 bases. The germline gives CDR1 KGHSY, CDR2 FQNENV. The V end was cut by 3 bases, the J end by 0 bases, with 26 bases between. CDR3 size: 20 residues. The CDR3 nucleotides are TGTGCCAGCAGCCATTCCATTAGGGCGGGGGGCTCACGGCTGAACACTGAAGCTTTCTTT. Encoded protein: CASSHSIRAGGSRLNTEAFF.

The chain joins TRBV2 to TRBJ2-1, with TRBD2 matching over 8 bases. V trimming: 4 bases; J trimming: 2 bases; junction bases outside the gene matches: 4. The CDR3 contains 15 residues. Germline V CDR1 and CDR2: SNHLY, FYNNEI. The CDR3 reads CASSVDSGAYNEQFF. For the CDR3, the DNA is TGTGCCAGCAGTGTTGATAGCGGGGCCTACAATGAGCAGTTCTTC.

CDR3 sequence reads: CAAGQGDPDTQYF. CDR3 sequence (DNA): TGTGCCGCGGGACAGGGAGATCCAGATACGCAGTATTTT. The rearrangement links TRBV10-3 to TRBJ2-3, with 9 bases fitting TRBD1. The length of the CDR3 is 13 residues. Germline values: CDR1 ENHRY, CDR2 SYGVKD. Trimming at V came to 11 bases and at J to 4 bases, leaving 7 bases not matched to a gene.

The chain carries TRBV6-5 and TRBJ1-1, with 7 bases fitting TRBD1. The germline gives CDR1 MNHEY, CDR2 SVGAGI. V shed 0 bases, J shed 1 base, and the junction held 5 bases outside the gene matches. CDR3 length: 16 residues. The CDR3 loop reads CASSYSGTASNTEAFF. The CDR3 region has the DNA TGTGCCAGCAGTTACTCGGGGACAGCCTCGAACACTGAAGCTTTCTTT.

In its sample, this clone was seen a few times. The V gene is TRBV6-1, the J gene TRBJ1-2; D may be TRBD1 (5 bases). The CDR3 contains 12 residues. V was pared by 8 bases and J by 4 bases, with 11 bases between. Looked up from germline, CDR1 is MNHNS and CDR2 is SASEGT. CDR3 sequence: CASESGGYGYTF. DNA of the CDR3: TGTGCCAGCGAATCGGGGGGCTATGGCTACACCTTC.

J is TRBJ2-5 and V is TRBV5-1, with 7 bases aligning to TRBD2. After removal of 5 bases from V and 2 bases from J, the junction contained 6 bases not matched to a gene. The CDR3 is 14 amino acids. Per germline, CDR1 SGHRS and CDR2 YFSETQ. In DNA, the CDR3 is TGCGCCAGCAGTGCCCTGGGGGGGCAAGAGACCCAGTACTTC. The encoded protein is CASSALGGQETQYF.

In this sample, this clone turned up a few times. The chain couples TRBV29-1 to TRBJ1-3; no clear D. In germline, CDR1 is SQVTM, CDR2 ANQGSEA. The CDR3 contains 12 residues. Trimming removed 0 bases from V and 12 bases from J, with 12 bases in between. The CDR3 protein is CSVEDDRLRIYF. The CDR3 nucleotides read TGCAGCGTTGAAGATGATCGACTGCGCATATATTTT.

This clone came up a few times. V gene TRBV6-1 combines with J gene TRBJ1-1; D ambiguous. The germline V gene encodes CDR1 MNHNS and CDR2 SASEGT. The CDR3 loop spans 13 amino acids. V dropped 9 bases and J dropped 4 bases, with 15 bases sitting between them. The CDR3 DNA follows: TGTGCCAGTTCAGCGGGAAGGAGCACTGAAGCTTTCTTT. Its protein product is CASSAGRSTEAFF.

V gene TRBV6-5 combines with J gene TRBJ1-2, with D possibly being TRBD1 (5 bases). The V gene lost 6 bases and the J gene lost 1 base, with 9 bases spanning the gap. The germline gives CDR1 MNHEY, CDR2 SVGAGI. The CDR3 extends over 13 amino acids. The CDR3 spells CASRLDSNYGYTF. CDR3 bases: TGTGCCAGCAGATTAGACAGTAACTATGGCTACACCTTC.

The CDR3 sequence: CASSQLSAGREQFF. In DNA form, the CDR3 reads TGCGCCAGCAGCCAACTTTCAGCGGGCCGTGAGCAGTTCTTC. The gene calls are TRBV4-1 and TRBJ2-1, with D maybe TRBD2 (6 bases). The germline V and J ends were trimmed by 2 bases and 9 bases, with 14 bases remaining between them. CDR3 length equals 14 residues. The germline gives CDR1 MGHRA, CDR2 YSYEKL.

The chain has TRBV7-2 and TRBJ2-5; D gene ambiguous. Per germline, CDR1 SGHTA and CDR2 FQGNSA. This CDR3 is built from 15 residues. Trimming removed 2 bases from V and 4 bases from J, with 14 bases in between. The CDR3 region has the DNA TGTGCCAGCAGCTTATCCCCCTCCACTTTAGAGACCCAGTACTTC. This sequence encodes CASSLSPSTLETQYF.

V is TRBV28 and J is TRBJ2-1, with D tentatively TRBD1 (6 bases). The germline V gene encodes CDR1 MDHEN and CDR2 SYDVKM. This CDR3 has 12 amino acids. Trimming pared 8 bases from V and 4 bases from J, leaving 9 bases between. The CDR3 protein is CASRQGYNEQFF. CDR3 nucleotide sequence: TGTGCCAGCCGTCAGGGGTACAATGAGCAGTTCTTC.

This chain connects TRBV29-1 to TRBJ2-5, with D possibly TRBD2 on 7 matching bases. The V end was cut by 7 bases, the J end by 1 base, with 13 bases between. The germline gives CDR1 SQVTM, CDR2 ANQGSEA. This CDR3 spans 13 amino acids. In DNA, the CDR3 is TGCAGCGCCAACCGGGGGGCCCAAGAGACCCAGTACTTC. This gives the protein CSANRGAQETQYF.

V gene TRBV5-1 combines with J gene TRBJ2-1; D perhaps matches TRBD2 (5 bases). Germline CDR1 and CDR2: SGHRS and YFSETQ. V was pared by 4 bases and J by 8 bases, with 16 bases between. This CDR3 has 14 residues. CDR3 protein: CASSPDPGSDEQFF. CDR3 DNA sequence: TGCGCCAGCAGCCCGGACCCGGGGAGCGATGAGCAGTTCTTC.

The rearrangement links TRBV2 to TRBJ1-6; 9 nucleotides match TRBD1. V gave up 9 bases and J gave up 13 bases; unmatched junction bases: 13. CDR3 length: 14 residues. The germline V gene encodes CDR1 SNHLY and CDR2 FYNNEI. CDR3 region: CASSPGQGGVPLHF. CDR3 sequence (DNA): TGTGCCAGTTCCCCGGGACAGGGTGGGGTTCCCCTCCACTTT.

The chain carries TRBV6-1 and TRBJ2-3; 8 bases agree with TRBD1. V was pared by 4 bases and J by 1 base, with 1 base of the junction left unmatched. CDR1 is MNHNS and CDR2 is SASEGT in the germline V gene. There are 14 residues in the CDR3. The CDR3 sequence: CASSVQGGTDTQYF. The CDR3 bases are TGTGCCAGCAGTGTACAGGGGGGCACAGATACGCAGTATTTT.

The chain uses TRBV5-1 and TRBJ2-1, with a tentative D call TRBD2 (6 bases). Germline V gene data show CDR1 as SGHRS and CDR2 as YFSETQ. V lost 2 bases and J lost 1, with 10 bases in between. The CDR3 totals 15 residues. This CDR3 reads CASSFSGGSYNEQFF. The CDR3 DNA follows: TGCGCCAGCAGCTTCTCCGGGGGTTCCTACAATGAGCAGTTCTTC.